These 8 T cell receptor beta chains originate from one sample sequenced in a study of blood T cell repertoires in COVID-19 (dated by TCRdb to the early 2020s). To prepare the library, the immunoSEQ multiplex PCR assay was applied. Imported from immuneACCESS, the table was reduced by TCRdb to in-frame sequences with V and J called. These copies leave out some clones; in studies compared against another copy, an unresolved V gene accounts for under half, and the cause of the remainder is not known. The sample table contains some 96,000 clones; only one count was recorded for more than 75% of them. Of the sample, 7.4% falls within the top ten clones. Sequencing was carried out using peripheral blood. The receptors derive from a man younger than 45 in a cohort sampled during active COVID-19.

The CDR3 loop reads CASSKEGENHSYEQYF. As DNA, the CDR3 is TGTGCCAGCAGCAAGGAAGGAGAAAACCACTCCTACGAGCAGTACTTC. The chain joins TRBV21-1 to TRBJ2-7; TRBD2, the table's D call, lacks a check against the DNA. TRBV21-1 is given as a pseudogene. The length of the CDR3 is 16 residues.

The CDR3 nucleotides are TGTGCCAGCAGACCCCCGGGACAGCCCTACGAGCAGTACTTC. Amino acids: CASRPPGQPYEQYF. The rearrangement links TRBV6-5 to TRBJ2-7; 7 nucleotides match TRBD1. With 6 bases clipped from V and 2 bases from J, the junction kept 7 bases outside the gene matches. The CDR3 has 14 amino acids. Germline CDR1 reads MNHEY; CDR2 reads SVGAGI.

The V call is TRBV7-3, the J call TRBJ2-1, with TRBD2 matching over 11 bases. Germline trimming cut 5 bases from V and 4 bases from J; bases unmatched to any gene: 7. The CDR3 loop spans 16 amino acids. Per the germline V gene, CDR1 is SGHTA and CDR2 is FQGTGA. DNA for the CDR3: TGTGCCAGCAGCATCTCCGGGACTAGCGGTTACAATGAGCAGTTCTTC. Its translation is CASSISGTSGYNEQFF. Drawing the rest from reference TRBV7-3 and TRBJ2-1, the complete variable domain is GAGVSQTPSNKVTEKGKYVELRCDPISGHTALYWYRQSLGQGPEFLIYFQGTGAADDSGLPNDRFFAVRPEGSVSTLKIQRTERGDSAVYLCASSISGTSGYNEQFFGPGTRLTVL.

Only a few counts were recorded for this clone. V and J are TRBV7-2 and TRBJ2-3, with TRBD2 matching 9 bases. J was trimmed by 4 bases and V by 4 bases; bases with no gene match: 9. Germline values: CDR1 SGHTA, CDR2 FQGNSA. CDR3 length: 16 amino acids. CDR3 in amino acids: CASSSSGLAGADTQYF. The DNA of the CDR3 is TGTGCCAGCAGCTCCTCGGGACTAGCCGGGGCAGATACGCAGTATTTT. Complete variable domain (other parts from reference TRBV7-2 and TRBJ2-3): GAGVSQSPSNKVTEKGKDVELRCDPISGHTALYWYRQSLGQGLEFLIYFQGNSAPDKSGLPSDRFSAERTGGSVSTLTIQRTQQEDSAVYLCASSSSGLAGADTQYFGPGTRLTVL.

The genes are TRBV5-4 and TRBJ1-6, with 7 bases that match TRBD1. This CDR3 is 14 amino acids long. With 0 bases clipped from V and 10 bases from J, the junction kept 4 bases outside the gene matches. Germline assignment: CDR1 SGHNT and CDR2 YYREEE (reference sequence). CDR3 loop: CASSLDRGRSPLHF. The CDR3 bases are TGTGCCAGCAGCTTGGACAGGGGTAGGTCACCCCTCCACTTT.

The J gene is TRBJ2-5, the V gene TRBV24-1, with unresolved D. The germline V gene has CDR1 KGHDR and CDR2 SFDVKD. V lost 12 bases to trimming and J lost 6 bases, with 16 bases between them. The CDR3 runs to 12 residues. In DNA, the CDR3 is TGTGCCCCCCTACTACTACCTCAGACCCAGTACTTC. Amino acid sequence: CAPLLLPQTQYF.

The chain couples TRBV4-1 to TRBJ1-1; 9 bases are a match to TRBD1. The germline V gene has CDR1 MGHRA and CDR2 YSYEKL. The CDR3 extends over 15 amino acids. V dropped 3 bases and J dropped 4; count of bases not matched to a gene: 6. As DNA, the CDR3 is TGCGCCAGCAGCCACCAAAGACAGGGGGGCACTGAAGCTTTCTTT. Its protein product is CASSHQRQGGTEAFF.

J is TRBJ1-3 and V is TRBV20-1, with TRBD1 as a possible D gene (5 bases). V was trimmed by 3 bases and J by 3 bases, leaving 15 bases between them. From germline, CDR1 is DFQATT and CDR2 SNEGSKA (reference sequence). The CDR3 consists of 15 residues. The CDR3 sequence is CSASQGSGFGNTIYF. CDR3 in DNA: TGCAGTGCTAGTCAGGGTAGTGGGTTTGGAAACACCATATATTTT.